These 6 T cell receptor beta chains were sequenced from one sample in a study of T cell responses to AZD1222 COVID-19 vaccine (dated by TCRdb to the early 2020s). Libraries came from the immunoSEQ multiplex PCR assay. The table was pulled from immuneACCESS by TCRdb, which kept in-frame rearrangements only. Such tables lose some clones; where checked, under half of the loss comes from unresolved V genes, and the rest has no known cause. The sample includes 95,000 to 110,000 clones, with around 87% observed a single time. In total, the top ten clones hold around 4.3% of the sample. According to the study, the label for this sample's time point signals: baseline before first vaccination. Sequences were derived from peripheral blood, sampled on day 0 of AZD1222 vaccination. The source of these receptors is an adult in good health.

CDR3 in amino acids: CASSLDGTGELFF. In DNA form, the CDR3 reads TGTGCCAGCAGCTTAGACGGTACCGGGGAGCTGTTTTTT. This rearrangement joins TRBV7-6 to TRBJ2-2; no definite D call. Per the germline V gene, CDR1 is SGHVS and CDR2 is FNYEAQ. Between the trimmed V and J ends, which lost 1 base and 5 bases, there was a span of 5 bases. This CDR3 contains 13 residues.

This chain links TRBV7-7 with TRBJ1-1, with a possible D match to TRBD1 (5 bases). The CDR3 spans 17 residues. Germline V gene sequence: CDR1 SSHAT, CDR2 FNYEAQ (reference sequence). V lost 6 bases and J 0 bases, leaving 20 bases between the germline ends. The CDR3, as DNA: TGTGCCAGCAGTCCTCTCAGGGTAGGGGTCCTGAACACTGAAGCTTTCTTT. This encodes CASSPLRVGVLNTEAFF.

V is TRBV6-1 and J is TRBJ2-3, with 9 bases matching TRBD1. CDR3 length: 17 residues. V gave up 4 bases and J gave up 0 bases; unmatched junction bases: 8. The germline V gene encodes CDR1 MNHNS and CDR2 SASEGT. The CDR3 DNA is TGTGCCAGCAGTGTATACGGACAGGGGTCTAGCACAGATACGCAGTATTTT. It is translated as CASSVYGQGSSTDTQYF.

This clone was found once. This CDR3 is CASSPFTTDAYGYTF. The DNA for the CDR3 is TGTGCCAGCAGCCCCTTCACTACAGATGCCTATGGCTACACCTTC. J is TRBJ1-2 and V is TRBV3-1 (or the pseudogene TRBV3-2); D gene uncertain. V lost 4 bases to trimming and J lost 4 bases, with 16 bases between them. The CDR3 sequence is 15 residues long. Germline V gives CDR1 LGHDT, CDR2 YNNKEL (reference sequence).

CDR3 coding DNA: TGTGCCAGCAGTTACTCAGCGGGGGGGACTGAAGCTTTCTTT. Its protein is CASSYSAGGTEAFF. The chain combines TRBV6-6 with TRBJ1-1; tentatively, D is TRBD1 (5 bases). CDR1 MNHNY and CDR2 SVGAGI come from the germline V gene (reference sequence). The CDR3 extends over 14 amino acids. The V gene lost 0 bases and the J gene lost 5 bases, with 10 bases spanning the gap.

The V gene is TRBV7-3, the J gene TRBJ2-5; TRBD2 might be the D (6 bases). The CDR3 spans 16 residues. Germline CDR1 and CDR2: SGHTA and FQGTGA. The V end was cut by 4 bases, the J end by 3 bases, with 18 bases between. The CDR3 bases are TGTGCCAGCAGCTCCCATTCCGGGACTGTAAAAGAGACCCAGTACTTC. This sequence encodes CASSSHSGTVKETQYF.